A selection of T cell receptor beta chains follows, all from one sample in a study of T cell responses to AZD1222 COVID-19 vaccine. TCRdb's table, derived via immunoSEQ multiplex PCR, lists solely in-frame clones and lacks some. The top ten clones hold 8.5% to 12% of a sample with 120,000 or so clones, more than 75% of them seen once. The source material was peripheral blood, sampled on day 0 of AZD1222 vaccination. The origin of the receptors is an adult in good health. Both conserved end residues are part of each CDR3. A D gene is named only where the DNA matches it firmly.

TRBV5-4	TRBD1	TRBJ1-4	TGTGCCAGCAGCTTGGGACAGGGGCAGGTAGAAAAACTGTTTTTT	CASSLGQGQVEKLFF
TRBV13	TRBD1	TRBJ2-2	TGTGCCAGCAGCAGCGGACCTCCGGGACAGGGGGACGGGGAGCTGTTTTTT	CASSSGPPGQGDGELFF
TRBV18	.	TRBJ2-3	TGTGCCAGCTCACCAAAAGGTCTTACAGATACGCAGTATTTT	CASSPKGLTDTQYF
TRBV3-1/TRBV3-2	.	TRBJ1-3	TGTGCCAGCAGCCCAGGTAGGGGAGTTGGAAACACCATATATTTT	CASSPGRGVGNTIYF
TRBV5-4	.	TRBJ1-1	TGTGCCAGCAGCTCCCTCCTGAACACTGAAGCTTTCTTT	CASSSLLNTEAFF
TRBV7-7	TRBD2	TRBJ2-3	TGTGCTAGCAGCTCGATAGCGGGGGGCGGCACAGATACGCAGTATTTT	CASSSIAGGGTDTQYF
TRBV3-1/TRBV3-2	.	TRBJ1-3	TGTGCCAGCAGCCATGGGGGAGGGGCTGGAAACACCATATATTTT	CASSHGGGAGNTIYF
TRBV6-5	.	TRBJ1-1	TGTGCCAGCAGTTCTCGTATGAACACTGAAGCTTTCTTT	CASSSRMNTEAFF
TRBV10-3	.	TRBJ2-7	TGTGCGGTAGGACAGACCTACGAGCAGTACTTC	CAVGQTYEQYF
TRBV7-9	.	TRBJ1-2	TGTGCCAGCAGCTCTCGTTCCAGCTATGGCTACACCTTC	CASSSRSSYGYTF
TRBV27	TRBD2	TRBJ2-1	TGTGCCAGCAGTTTTACTAGCGGGGCTTACAATGAGCAGTTCTTC	CASSFTSGAYNEQFF
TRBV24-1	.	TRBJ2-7	TGTGCCACCAGTGACCCGGGGAGGGAGCAGTACTTC	CATSDPGREQYF
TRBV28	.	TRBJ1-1	TGTGCCAGCAGCGAGCAAAACAGGAACACTGAAGCTTTCTTT	CASSEQNRNTEAFF
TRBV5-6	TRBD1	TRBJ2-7	TGTGCCAGCAGCCCACCGGGACAGGGCTACGAGCAGTACTTC	CASSPPGQGYEQYF
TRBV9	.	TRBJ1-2	TGTGCCAGCAGCCTTTTGGCCAGTGGTGGGGGCTACACCTTC	CASSLLASGGGYTF
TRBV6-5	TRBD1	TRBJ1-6	TGTGCCAGCAGCGGGACAGGTAATTCACCCCTCCACTTT	CASSGTGNSPLHF
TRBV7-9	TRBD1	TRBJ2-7	TGTGCCAGCAGCCCTCCCGTAGACAGGGGGCTTTCCTACGGGCAGTACTTC	CASSPPVDRGLSYGQYF
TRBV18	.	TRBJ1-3	TGTGCCAGCTCACCGGGGACGAAGGGAGACACCATATATTTT	CASSPGTKGDTIYF
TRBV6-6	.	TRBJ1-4	TGTGCCAGCAGTTACTCGGGGGGACGGGGTAATGAAAAACTGTTTTTT	CASSYSGGRGNEKLFF
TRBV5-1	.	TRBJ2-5	TGCGCCAGCAGCTTTCTTGACCTAGGGGAGACCCAGTACTTC	CASSFLDLGETQYF